A selection of T cell receptor beta chains follows, all from one sample in a study of shared clonotypes between healthy human individuals. Profiling relied on immunoSEQ multiplex PCR, and the TCRdb table lists in-frame clones only, not all of them. Among 2 million to 2.5 million clones listed, 90% to 96% were seen once. Sequencing was performed on naive CD4+ T cells sorted from blood. These receptors were taken from a man aged 18 to 29 in good health. Each CDR3 is given with its conserved first and last residue. The D gene is left open where the match is weak. Clone size, where shown, is once, few, many, or a class for clones that have expanded.

J gene,D gene,V gene,clone size,CDR3 DNA,CDR3 protein
TRBJ1-5,NA,TRBV30,NA,TGTGCCTGGAGTCCCGGGGGGGGGTTCGGTCAGCCCCAGCATTTT,CAWSPGGGFGQPQHF
TRBJ2-7,NA,TRBV11-2,NA,TGTGCCAGCACCGAGACAGCCACCTCCTACGAGCAGTACTTC,CASTETATSYEQYF
TRBJ1-2,NA,TRBV18,NA,TGTGCCAGCTCACCACTCAGGGGCGTTGATGGCTACACCTTC,CASSPLRGVDGYTF
TRBJ2-2,NA,TRBV28,NA,TGTGCCAGCAGTACCAGGGGGGCGAACACCGGGGAGCTGTTTTTT,CASSTRGANTGELFF
TRBJ1-6,TRBD1,TRBV5-1,NA,TGCGCCAGCAGCTTGGCGACAGGGACGGACTCACCCCTCCACTTT,CASSLATGTDSPLHF
TRBJ1-1,NA,TRBV28,NA,TGTGCCAGCAGTGGGGCCTGGGGCAGGAACACTGAAGCTTTCTTT,CASSGAWGRNTEAFF
TRBJ1-6,TRBD1,TRBV5-1,NA,TGCGCCAGCAGCTCCAGGGGGCAGGAGGGTTCACCCCTCCACTTT,CASSSRGQEGSPLHF
TRBJ2-5,NA,TRBV7-9,NA,TGTGCCAGCAGCTTAGGCGGCTCTCTAGAGACCCAGTACTTC,CASSLGGSLETQYF
TRBJ1-6,NA,TRBV18,NA,TGTGCCAGCTCACCAACACGCGGCAGGGGCGGTTCACCCCTCCACTTT,CASSPTRGRGGSPLHF
TRBJ2-5,TRBD1,TRBV6-6,NA,TGTGCCAGCACCTCGGCGGACAGGGGGTACCAAGAGACCCAGTACTTC,CASTSADRGYQETQYF
TRBJ2-7,NA,TRBV7-2,NA,TGTGCCAGCAGCTTAAGCCCCACCTACGAGCAGTACTTC,CASSLSPTYEQYF
TRBJ2-5,TRBD2,TRBV5-1,NA,TGCGCCAGCATGGGTGCCCCGGGGGGGCAAGAGACCCAGTACTTC,CASMGAPGGQETQYF
TRBJ2-1,TRBD1,TRBV6-5,few,TGTGCCAGCAGACCGTACAGGGGATCCTACAATGAGCAGTTCTTC,CASRPYRGSYNEQFF
TRBJ2-1,TRBD1,TRBV7-9,NA,TGTGCCAGCAGCTCATCGGGACAGGGTTACAATGAGCAGTTCTTC,CASSSSGQGYNEQFF
TRBJ2-5,NA,TRBV5-8,NA,TGTGCCAGCAGCCCTCTTGTGCCCCTGGGGGAGACCCAGTACTTC,CASSPLVPLGETQYF
TRBJ2-7,NA,TRBV5-1,NA,TGCGCCAGCAGCTTGGTTACGGGGAGCCACGAGCAGTACTTC,CASSLVTGSHEQYF
TRBJ2-3,TRBD2,TRBV2,NA,TGTGCCAGCACAAGGGACTACACTAGCACAGATACGCAGTATTTT,CASTRDYTSTDTQYF
TRBJ2-2,TRBD1,TRBV5-1,NA,TGCGCCAGCAGCCCGGGACAGGGGGGCACCGGGGAGCTGTTTTTT,CASSPGQGGTGELFF
TRBJ1-5,NA,TRBV25-1,NA,TGTGCCAGCAGATCCTATCCGGTTTCAGGGGCCAATCAGCCCCAGCATTTT,CASRSYPVSGANQPQHF
TRBJ1-4,NA,TRBV28,NA,TGTGCCAGCAGGGACGTTGAAAAACTGTTTTTT,CASRDVEKLFF